This T cell receptor (beta chain) was identified during a study of T cell changes during pregnancy in multiple sclerosis. The table came from immunoSEQ multiplex PCR; TCRdb's copy has only in-frame clones and leaves some out. The sample contains about 30,000 clones, about 93% of which appear only once. This material consisted of CD4+ T cells from peripheral blood mononuclear cells, taken after pregnancy. This sequence originates from a female donor with multiple sclerosis, enrolled in a pregnancy study.

The CDR3 DNA reads as TGTGCCAGCAGCTTGGGGACAGCGATCTACGAGCAGTACTTC. Its protein is CASSLGTAIYEQYF. This chain connects TRBV7-8 to TRBJ2-7, with TRBD1 identical over 7 bases. This CDR3 comprises 14 residues. The J segment lost 3 bases and the V segment lost 3 bases, leaving 5 bases of the junction unmatched. CDR1 is SGHVS and CDR2 is FQNEAQ in the germline V gene. Supplemented by reference TRBV7-8 and TRBJ2-7, the full variable domain reads GAGVSQSPRYKVAKRGQDVALRCDPISGHVSLFWYQQALGQGPEFLTYFQNEAQLDKSGLPSDRFFAERPEGSVSTLKIQRTQQEDSAVYLCASSLGTAIYEQYFGPGTRLTVT.